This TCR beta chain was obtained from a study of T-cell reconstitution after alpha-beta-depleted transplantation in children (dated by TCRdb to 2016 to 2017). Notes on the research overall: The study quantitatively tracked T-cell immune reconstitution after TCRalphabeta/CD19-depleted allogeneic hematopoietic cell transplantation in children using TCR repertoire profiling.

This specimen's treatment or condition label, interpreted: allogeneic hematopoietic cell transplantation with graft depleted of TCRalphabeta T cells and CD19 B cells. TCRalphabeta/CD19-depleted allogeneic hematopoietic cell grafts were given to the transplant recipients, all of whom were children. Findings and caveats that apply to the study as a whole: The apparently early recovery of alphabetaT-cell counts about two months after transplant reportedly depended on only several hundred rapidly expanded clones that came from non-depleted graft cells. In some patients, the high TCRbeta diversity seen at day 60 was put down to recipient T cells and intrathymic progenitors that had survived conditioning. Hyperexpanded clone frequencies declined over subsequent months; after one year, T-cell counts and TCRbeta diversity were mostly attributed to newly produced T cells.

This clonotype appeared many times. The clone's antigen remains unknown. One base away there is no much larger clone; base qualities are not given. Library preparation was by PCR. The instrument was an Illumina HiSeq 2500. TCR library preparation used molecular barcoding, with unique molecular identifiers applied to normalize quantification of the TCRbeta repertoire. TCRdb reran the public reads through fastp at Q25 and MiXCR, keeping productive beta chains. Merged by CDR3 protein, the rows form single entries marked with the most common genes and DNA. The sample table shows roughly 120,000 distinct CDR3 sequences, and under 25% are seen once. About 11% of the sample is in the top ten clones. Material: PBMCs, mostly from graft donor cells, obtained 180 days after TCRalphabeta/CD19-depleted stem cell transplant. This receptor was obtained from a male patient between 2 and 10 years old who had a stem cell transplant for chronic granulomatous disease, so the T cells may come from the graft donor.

The CDR3 region reads CSARVGRGYEQYF. The DNA sequence reads TGCAGTGCTCGTGTGGGTAGGGGATACGAGCAGTACTTC. This chain is built from TRBV20-1 and TRBJ2-7; possibly the D gene is TRBD1, per 5 matching bases. The germline V gene (reference sequence) gives CDR1 as DFQATT and CDR2 as SNEGSKA. The CDR3 sequence holds 13 residues, the cysteine and phenylalanine included. The only DNA kept is the CDR3, 39 bases in frame from the first base. At the junction V is shortened by 5 bases and J by 4 bases, with 15 bases in between.